This T cell receptor (beta chain) stems from a study of shared clonotypes between healthy human individuals. In the original workflow: Filtering differed since immunoSEQ provided only junctions, with no quality scores. Method: immunoSEQ multiplex PCR; TCRdb's copy keeps in-frame clones and lacks some. V and J calls plus clone size are reproduced from that table; the DNA served to infer D and trimming. The table includes approximately 470,000 clones, 78% detected once. Germline V CDR1 and CDR2: SGHDN, FVKESK. V trimming: 4 bases; J trimming: 7 bases; junction bases outside the gene matches: 15. The CDR3 spans 17 residues.

This TCR was recovered from a woman in her 40s in good health. Some clones in this sample may be carry-over from other donors' samples. The sample was PBMCs. This sequence joins TRBV14 and TRBJ2-1; 8 bases fit TRBD1. Here the CDR3 reads CASSRSPMAGGRNEQFF. In nucleotides, the CDR3 is TGTGCCAGCAGCCGAAGCCCTATGGCAGGGGGCAGGAATGAGCAGTTCTTC.